A single sample gave rise to the 6 T cell receptor beta chains below, sequenced in a study of Ad26.COV2.S vaccination and SARS-CoV-2 variants. Treatment reported: some 20 received Ad26.COV2.S at low or high dose, single or two shots; about 5 received placebo; per-sample allocation not given. Sample collection was performed on day 63 after the first vaccine or placebo injection. The method was immunoSEQ multiplex PCR; TCRdb's version includes in-frame clones alone and lacks a portion of them. The table has about 280,000 clones, about 89% seen once. Sequenced material: peripheral blood, taken in a trial of Ad26.COV2.S vaccine versus placebo. These receptors came from a person between 18 and 65 years old who received the Ad26.COV2.S COVID-19 vaccine or a placebo.

In its sample, this clone was seen a few times. The chain uses TRBV5-6 and TRBJ1-2; D perhaps matches TRBD1 (6 bases). The CDR3 runs to 15 residues. Per germline, CDR1 SGHDT and CDR2 YYEEEE. Trimming took off 2 bases at V and 1 base at J, with 12 bases between the two ends. CDR3 DNA sequence: TGTGCCAGCAGCTTAAGGGGGGAAATTAACTATGGCTACACCTTC. It encodes CASSLRGEINYGYTF.

The chain couples TRBV30 to TRBJ2-3; 8 bases are shared with TRBD1. CDR1 is GTSNPN and CDR2 is SVGIG in the germline V gene (reference sequence). This CDR3 contains 15 residues. The J segment lost 0 bases and the V segment lost 4 bases, leaving 6 bases of the junction unmatched. The CDR3 nucleotides are TGTGCCTGGACGGCAGGGGGCCTAAGCACAGATACGCAGTATTTT. It specifies CAWTAGGLSTDTQYF.

This chain connects TRBV30 to TRBJ1-1; TRBD1 might be the D (5 bases). The ends were cut back, 0 bases at V and 1 base at J, with 9 bases in the middle. The CDR3 length is 14 residues. The germline CDR1 and CDR2 sequences are GTSNPN and SVGIG (reference sequence). For the CDR3, the DNA is TGTGCCTGGAGTGTCGGGACGGAGAACACTGAAGCTTTCTTT. Its translation: CAWSVGTENTEAFF.

The chain links TRBV28 to TRBJ1-3, with a tentative D call TRBD1 (6 bases). V lost 10 bases and J 1 base, leaving 11 bases between the germline ends. Germline V gives CDR1 MDHEN, CDR2 SYDVKM. The CDR3 covers 13 residues. The CDR3 DNA is TGTGCCACCAAAGGGGGATCTGGAAACACCATATATTTT. Translating it yields CATKGGSGNTIYF.

The V call is TRBV5-1, the J call TRBJ1-1, with 10 bases matching TRBD1. V was clipped by 3 bases and J by 6 bases; unmatched bases: 8. Germline V gene lookup returns CDR1 SGHRS and CDR2 YFSETQ. This CDR3 is 15 amino acids long. The CDR3 sequence: CASSSNPGQGAEAFF. In DNA, the CDR3 is TGCGCCAGCAGCTCGAACCCCGGACAGGGGGCTGAAGCTTTCTTT. The entire variable domain, with the rest obtained from reference TRBV5-1 and TRBJ1-1, is as follows: KAGVTQTPRYLIKTRGQQVTLSCSPISGHRSVSWYQQTPGQGLQFLFEYFSETQRNKGNFPGRFSGRQFSNSRSEMNVSTLELGDSALYLCASSSNPGQGAEAFFGQGTRLTVV.

CDR3 DNA sequence: TGTGCCAGTAGTATAAGGGGGAAGGACCACTATGGCTACACCTTC. The encoded protein is CASSIRGKDHYGYTF. The chain recombines TRBV19 with TRBJ1-2, with D perhaps TRBD1 (6 bases). The ends were cut back, 2 bases at V and 3 bases at J, with 13 bases in the middle. The germline gives CDR1 LNHDA, CDR2 SQIVND (reference sequence). The CDR3 length is 15 residues.